This paragraph reports one T cell receptor beta chain. Its target antigen remains unknown. The record has no base qualities; no much larger clone is one base away. Trimming removed 3 bases from V and 5 bases from J; the gene matches leave 6 bases unexplained. From a lookup of the germline V gene, CDR1 and CDR2 are SGHVS and FQNEAQ. The CDR3 runs 16 residues from the cysteine to the phenylalanine. The sequence is cut down to CDR3 DNA, 48 bases in frame from base 1. Library generation was performed with the immunoSEQ multiplex PCR assay. The table comes from immuneACCESS by way of TCRdb, which keeps in-frame sequences with V and J called. Part of the clones is missing from these tables; in studies checked, under half for an unresolved V gene and the rest for unknown reasons. The sample yields fewer than 500,000 clones; around nine tenths were counted once. Jointly, the top ten make up over 5.5% of the sample.

These data come from a study of control samples from healthy donors and cancer patients (dated by TCRdb to the early 2020s). This receptor was identified in a man aged 40-50 years with head and neck cancer. Material for sequencing was PBMCs. The chain uses TRBV7-8 and TRBJ2-5; TRBD2 lines up with 13 middle nucleotides. The CDR3 region has the sequence CASSFLPTSGGETQYF. The DNA reads as follows: TGTGCCAGCAGCTTCCTCCCGACTAGCGGGGGGGAGACCCAGTACTTC.